What follows are 4 T cell receptor beta chains derived from one specimen sequenced in a study of cytomegalovirus exposure and HLA in healthy donors. With 60 Vbeta and 13 Jbeta primers, the PCR was carried out. The table came from immunoSEQ multiplex PCR; TCRdb's copy has only in-frame clones and leaves some out. This table has about 200,000 clones, approximately 80% appearing once. The sequenced sample consisted of PBMCs. The source is a woman in her twenties or thirties in good health and CMV-seropositive.

The chain employs TRBV5-1 and TRBJ1-5, with 9 bases aligning to TRBD1. This CDR3 has 14 residues. Germline CDR1 and CDR2: SGHRS and YFSETQ. With 3 bases clipped from V and 5 bases from J, the junction kept 3 bases outside the gene matches. CDR3 nucleotides: TGCGCCAGCAGCTGGGGGGACAGGGATCAGCCCCAGCATTTT. This translates into CASSWGDRDQPQHF.

The chain uses TRBV12-5 and TRBJ2-7; D is perhaps TRBD1 (5 bases). Germline values: CDR1 LGHNT, CDR2 FRNRAP. Between the trimmed V and J ends, which lost 0 bases and 2 bases, there was a span of 11 bases. The CDR3 length is 15 residues. The CDR3 DNA reads TGTGCTAGTGGTTTGGTACAGGTAATCCCCTACGAGCAGTACTTC. Its protein product is CASGLVQVIPYEQYF.

Here the CDR3 DNA reads TGTGCCAGCAGCTTAACTAGCTCTTGGGGGGAGCAGTACTTC. It translates to CASSLTSSWGEQYF. The chain employs TRBV7-9 and TRBJ2-7; weak D call: TRBD2 (6 bases). The CDR3 runs to 14 residues. The V end was cut by 2 bases, the J end by 7 bases, with 15 bases between. Germline V CDR1 and CDR2: SEHNR, FQNEAQ (reference sequence). Filled out from reference TRBV7-9 and TRBJ2-7, the complete variable domain reads DTGVSQNPRHKITKRGQNVTFRCDPISEHNRLYWYRQTLGQGPEFLTYFQNEAQLEKSRLLSDRFSAERPKGSFSTLEIQRTEQGDSAMYLCASSLTSSWGEQYFGPGTRLTVT.

The chain carries TRBV7-2 and TRBJ2-3, with TRBD2 identical over 11 bases. V lost 1 base and J lost 7; bases outside the gene matches: 4. The CDR3 loop spans 15 amino acids. Germline V gene sequence: CDR1 SGHTA, CDR2 FQGNSA. CDR3 amino acids: CASSLDGLAGNTQYF. The CDR3 bases are TGTGCCAGCAGCTTAGATGGACTAGCGGGTAATACGCAGTATTTT.